This T cell receptor beta chain was documented in a study of control samples from healthy donors and cancer patients. The CDR3 consists of 12 residues. In germline, CDR1 is SGHAT, CDR2 FQNNGV. The germline V and J ends were trimmed by 2 bases and 4 bases, with 5 bases remaining between them. Some clones are missing from TCRdb's copy, which holds only in-frame ones; the method was immunoSEQ multiplex PCR. This sample carries 85,000 to 120,000 clones, around 92% of them seen once, and the ten largest clones take 2% to 3%. The sequence came from a woman aged 18-30 years in good health. Sequenced sample: blood. The chain is built from TRBV11-2 and TRBJ1-2; D not certain. The CDR3 DNA follows: TGTGCCAGCAGCTTATCTGGCTATGGCTACACCTTC. It encodes CASSLSGYGYTF.